This is a list of T cell receptor beta chains from one sample in a study of technical replicates of blood from a few donors. The table came from immunoSEQ multiplex PCR; TCRdb's copy has only in-frame clones and leaves some out. The sample includes around 83,000 clones, 91% seen only once; the top ten take 0.3% to 0.45%. The specimen was T cells isolated from PBMCs. These receptor sequences come from a human donor in good health. Some clones in this sample may be carry-over from other donors' samples. CDR3s include the opening cysteine and the closing phenylalanine or tryptophan. A D gene is named only where the DNA matches it firmly. Only some rows state a clone size, as once, few, many or a class for expanded clones.

j_call | v_call | d_call | clone_size | cdr3_aa | cdr3_nt
TRBJ2-1 | TRBV6-5 | TRBD2 | - | CASRPISGRENEQFF | TGTGCCAGCAGGCCAATTAGCGGGAGAGAGAATGAGCAGTTCTTC
TRBJ2-3 | TRBV7-9 | - | - | CASSPLGTETSTDTQYF | TGTGCCAGCAGCCCCCTGGGGACTGAGACTAGCACAGATACGCAGTATTTT
TRBJ2-5 | TRBV9 | TRBD1 | once | CASSGGTGEFGTQYF | TGTGCCAGCAGCGGAGGGACAGGGGAATTTGGGACCCAGTACTTC
TRBJ1-5 | TRBV5-1 | - | - | CASKMGTNSNQPQHF | TGCGCCAGCAAGATGGGCACGAATAGCAATCAGCCCCAGCATTTT
TRBJ2-1 | TRBV9 | TRBD2 | - | CASSGRTSGSPSYNEQFF | TGTGCCAGCAGCGGACGGACTAGCGGCTCTCCCTCCTACAATGAGCAGTTCTTC
TRBJ2-1 | TRBV7-3 | - | - | CASSLRFIPTAEQFF | TGTGCCAGCAGCTTAAGGTTTATCCCCACAGCTGAGCAGTTCTTC
TRBJ2-1 | TRBV18 | - | - | CASSLLDSGTPYNEQFF | TGTGCCAGCTCACTACTAGATAGCGGTACCCCCTACAATGAGCAGTTCTTC
TRBJ2-7 | TRBV30 | TRBD1 | - | CAWAGTGVYEQYF | TGTGCCTGGGCCGGGACAGGAGTCTACGAGCAGTACTTC
TRBJ2-7 | TRBV4-2 | TRBD2 | - | CASSQEGFSGKEQYF | TGTGCCAGCAGCCAAGAGGGATTTAGCGGGAAGGAGCAGTACTTC
TRBJ2-5 | TRBV18 | - | - | CASSRPQGTQYF | TGTGCCAGCTCACGGCCGCAGGGGACCCAGTACTTC
TRBJ2-5 | TRBV11-2 | - | - | CASSLVAYDQYF | TGTGCCAGCAGCTTAGTAGCTTATGACCAGTACTTC
TRBJ1-2 | TRBV28 | - | - | CASSFRGNYGYTF | TGTGCCAGCAGTTTTAGGGGGAACTATGGCTACACCTTC
TRBJ1-5 | TRBV7-8 | TRBD1 | - | CASSSDRDRAFSNQPQHF | TGTGCCAGCAGCTCCGACCGGGACAGGGCGTTTAGCAATCAGCCCCAGCATTTT
TRBJ2-7 | TRBV5-6 | - | - | CASSLTVTYEQYF | TGTGCCAGCAGCTTGACGGTCACCTACGAGCAGTACTTC
TRBJ1-1 | TRBV20-1 | - | few | CSAGGAEAFF | TGCAGTGCTGGGGGGGCTGAAGCTTTCTTT
TRBJ1-1 | TRBV9 | - | - | CASSVAPLNTEAFF | TGTGCCAGCAGCGTAGCTCCCTTGAACACTGAAGCTTTCTTT